These 13 T cell receptor beta chains were sequenced from one sample in a study of blood T cells in healthy people across ages. Together with a sample-barcoded 5' primer, a J-beta primer mix was included in a second PCR lasting about 7 to 12 cycles. TCRdb re-called the 5' RACE reads with MiXCR, one entry per CDR3 protein. The table shows nearly 800,000 distinct CDR3 sequences, with 25% occurring only once. Another study also made use of these data, one on T cells of mothers and their children.

Material for sequencing was blood. Receptors were obtained from a boy aged 10-17 years in good health.

V is TRBV7-8 and J is TRBJ2-5, with TRBD2 matching 8 bases. The DNA end is a closer match to TRBJ2-1, so the J assignment may be wrong. Germline assignment: CDR1 SGHVS and CDR2 FQNEAQ. The CDR3 is 16 amino acids. CDR3 coding DNA: TGTGCCAGCAGCTTCGGGGTTGCGGGGGGAATGAATGAGCAGTTCTTC. This encodes CASSFGVAGGMNEQFF.

This sequence joins TRBV7-9 and TRBJ2-5, with TRBD2 identical over 8 bases. The J call is uncertain, as TRBJ2-7 better fits the DNA end. This CDR3 spans 17 amino acids. From germline, CDR1 is SEHNR and CDR2 FQNEAQ (reference sequence). In DNA form, the CDR3 reads TGTGCCAGCAGCTCGCTGAGTAGCGGGATACTTGCGTCCGAGCAGTACTTC. Translating it yields CASSSLSSGILASEQYF.

V usage is TRBV4-1 and J usage is TRBJ2-5; D is perhaps TRBD1 or TRBD2 (5 bases each). Near its end, the DNA agrees better with TRBJ2-7, so the J call may be wrong. In germline, CDR1 is MGHRA, CDR2 YSYEKL. The CDR3 runs 16 residues. The CDR3 nucleotides read TGCGCCAGCAGCCAAGAGCGGGCAGGGAAAATCTACGAGCAGTACTTC. Translation gives CASSQERAGKIYEQYF.

The chain has TRBV18 and TRBJ1-5; 11 bases map to TRBD1. J lost 9 bases, V lost 4 bases, and 8 bases had no gene match. The V gene's germline CDR1 is KGHSH and CDR2 LQKENI. This CDR3 contains 15 residues. CDR3 region: CASSQDRGPTPPQHF. CDR3 nucleotides: TGTGCCAGCTCACAGGACAGGGGGCCCACGCCGCCCCAGCATTTT.

The rearrangement joins TRBV5-1 to TRBJ2-5, with D hard to call. V lost 3 bases and J lost 4, with 7 bases in between. Germline V CDR1 and CDR2: SGHRS, YFSETQ. The CDR3 length is 12 residues. DNA of the CDR3: TGCGCCAGCAGCTCGGAAACAGAGACCCAGTACTTC. Its protein product is CASSSETETQYF.

The gene calls are TRBV29-1 and TRBJ2-1, with 11 bases aligning to TRBD2. Germline values: CDR1 SQVTM, CDR2 ANQGSEA. Losses at the gene ends were 5 bases for V and 0 bases for J; bases not matched to a gene: 18. This CDR3 has 20 residues. CDR3 sequence (DNA): TGCAGCGTTACCATTAGCGGGGGGGCTTTCCGCTCGAGCTCCTACAATGAGCAGTTCTTC. It specifies CSVTISGGAFRSSSYNEQFF.

This clonotype was seen a few times. The chain joins TRBV28 to TRBJ2-5, with 9 nucleotides matching TRBD2. Germline V gene lookup returns CDR1 MDHEN and CDR2 SYDVKM. The CDR3 has 13 amino acids. V lost 7 bases, J lost 2 bases, and 2 bases stayed unmatched. The CDR3 nucleotides read TGTGCCAGCATGCTAGCGGGACAAGAGACCCAGTACTTC. Translating it yields CASMLAGQETQYF.

The chain employs TRBV7-3 and TRBJ1-6, with TRBD1 matching 8 bases. The CDR3 has 16 amino acids. The V and J ends lost 0 bases and 3 bases, in that order; junction bases with no gene match: 1. Germline V gives CDR1 SGHTA, CDR2 FQGTGA. This chain's CDR3 is CASSLTGQVYNSPLHF. The DNA of the CDR3 is TGTGCCAGCAGCTTAACGGGACAGGTCTATAATTCACCCCTCCACTTT.

The rearrangement links TRBV9 to TRBJ2-5; the D gene is possibly TRBD2 (7 bases). Germline-derived CDR1 and CDR2 are SGDLS and YYNGEE. The CDR3 extends over 15 amino acids. Trimming took 0 bases from V and 2 from J, leaving 11 bases between them. The chain's CDR3 is CASSVVGGPQETQYF. The CDR3 region has the DNA TGTGCCAGCAGCGTAGTCGGGGGGCCGCAAGAGACCCAGTACTTC. The full variable domain, with the rest looked up from reference TRBV9 and TRBJ2-5, is DSGVTQTPKHLITATGQRVTLRCSPRSGDLSVYWYQQSLDQGLQFLIQYYNGEERAKGNILERFSAQQFPDLHSELNLSSLELGDSALYFCASSVVGGPQETQYFGPGTRLLVL.

The chain employs TRBV28 and TRBJ2-5; 12 bases match TRBD2. This CDR3 comprises 15 residues. V shed 6 bases, J shed 5 bases, and the junction held 7 bases outside the gene matches. In germline, CDR1 is MDHEN, CDR2 SYDVKM. Written as DNA, the CDR3 is TGTGCCAGCAGGAAGCGACTAGCGGGGGTCGAGACCCAGTACTTC. The encoded protein is CASRKRLAGVETQYF.

For this clonotype: Given a much more abundant clone one base away, this may be a read error. The J gene is TRBJ2-1, the V gene TRBV7-2; D gene ambiguous. Germline values: CDR1 SGHTA, CDR2 FQGNSA. This CDR3 spans 17 amino acids. The V and J ends lost 6 bases and 6 bases respectively, with 24 bases between them. The CDR3 region is CASSHPQDHLTCNEQFF. CDR3 bases: TGTGCCAGCAGTCACCCGCAGGACCACCTTACCTGCAATGAGCAGTTCTTC.

This clonotype has a handful of counts. The chain employs TRBV18 and TRBJ2-7, with D possibly TRBD2 on 6 matching bases. Germline CDR1 is KGHSH and CDR2 is LQKENI. Trimming stripped 1 base from V and 4 bases from J, with 17 bases between. The CDR3 has 16 residues. CDR3 sequence reads: CASSPRGEAGLYEQYF. The CDR3 DNA is TGTGCCAGCTCACCACGGGGGGAGGCCGGACTTTACGAGCAGTACTTC.

This clonotype came up a few times. CDR3 sequence (DNA): TGTGCCAGCAGTTCGGGACAGGGTGTTTATTCACCCCTCCACTTT. Translation gives CASSSGQGVYSPLHF. V usage is TRBV12-3 or TRBV12-4 and J usage is TRBJ1-6, with TRBD1 identical over 9 bases. After removal of 4 bases from V and 8 bases from J, the junction contained 6 bases not matched to a gene. There are 15 residues in the CDR3.